This T cell receptor (beta chain) was retrieved from a study of blood T cell repertoires in COVID-19. Study-level background: Italy, Spain and the United States were the sources of the convalescent and acute COVID-19 samples. The cDNA or gDNA used as material had been derived from T cells, B-cell-depleted T cells, or PBMCs.

The CDR3 totals 17 residues. As handled by the study authors: From reference gene primer amplification, estimates of nucleated cell counts were derived. The data were produced by immunoSEQ multiplex PCR, yet TCRdb's version contains in-frame clones alone and is incomplete. The DNA was the basis for D and trimming; V, J and clone size are from that table. This table has some 190,000 clones, approximately 85% appearing once. The specimen sequenced was peripheral blood. This sequence originates from an older woman with acute or convalescent COVID-19. The genes are TRBV21-1 and TRBJ2-7; TRBD2, as called in the table, went unchecked against the DNA. TRBV21-1 is given as a pseudogene. CDR3: CASAAQQDGRFSYEQYV. CDR3 in DNA: TGTGCCAGCGCGGCTCAACAAGACGGGAGGTTTTCCTACGAGCAGTACGTC.